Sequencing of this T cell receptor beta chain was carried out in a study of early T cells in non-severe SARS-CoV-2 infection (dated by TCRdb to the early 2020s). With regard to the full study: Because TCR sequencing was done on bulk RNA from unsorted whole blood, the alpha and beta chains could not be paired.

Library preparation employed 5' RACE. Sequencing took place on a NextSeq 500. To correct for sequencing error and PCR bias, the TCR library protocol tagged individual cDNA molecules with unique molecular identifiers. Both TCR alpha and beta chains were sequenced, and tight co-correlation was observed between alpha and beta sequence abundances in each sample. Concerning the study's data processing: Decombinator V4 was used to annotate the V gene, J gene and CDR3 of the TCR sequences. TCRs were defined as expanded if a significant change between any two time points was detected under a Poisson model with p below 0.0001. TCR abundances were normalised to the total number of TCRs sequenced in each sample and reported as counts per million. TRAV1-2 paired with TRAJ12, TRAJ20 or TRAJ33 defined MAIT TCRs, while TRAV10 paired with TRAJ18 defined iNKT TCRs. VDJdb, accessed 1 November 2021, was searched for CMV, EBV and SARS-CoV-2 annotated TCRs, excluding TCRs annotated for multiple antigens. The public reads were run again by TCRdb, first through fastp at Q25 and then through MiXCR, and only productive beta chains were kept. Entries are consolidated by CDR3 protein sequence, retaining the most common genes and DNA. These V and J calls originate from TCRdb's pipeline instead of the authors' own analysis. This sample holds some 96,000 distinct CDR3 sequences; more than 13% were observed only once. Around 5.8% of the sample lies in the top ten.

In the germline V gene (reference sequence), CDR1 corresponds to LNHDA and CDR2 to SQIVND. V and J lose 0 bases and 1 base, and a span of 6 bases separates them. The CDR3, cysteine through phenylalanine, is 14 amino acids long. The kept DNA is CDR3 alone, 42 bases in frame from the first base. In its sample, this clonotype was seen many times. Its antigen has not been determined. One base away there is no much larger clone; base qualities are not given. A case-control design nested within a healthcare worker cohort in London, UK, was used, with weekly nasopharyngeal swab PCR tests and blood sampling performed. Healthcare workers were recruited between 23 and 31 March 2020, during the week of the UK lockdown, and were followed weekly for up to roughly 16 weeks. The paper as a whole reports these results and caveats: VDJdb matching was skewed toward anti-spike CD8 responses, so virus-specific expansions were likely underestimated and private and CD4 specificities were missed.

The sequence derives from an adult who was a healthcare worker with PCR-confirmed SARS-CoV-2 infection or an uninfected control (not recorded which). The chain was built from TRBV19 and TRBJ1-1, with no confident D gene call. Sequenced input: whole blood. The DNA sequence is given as TGTGCCAGTAGTATAGACAGCGGGAACACTGAAGCTTTCTTT. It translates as CASSIDSGNTEAFF.